This TCR beta chain derives from a study of T-cell memory formation after mild COVID-19 (dated by TCRdb to the early 2020s). Background for the entire study: TCR sequence clusters from the two donors were found to be largely donor specific. Longitudinal TCRalpha and TCRbeta repertoire sequencing tracked T-cell clones expanding and contracting after mild COVID-19 in two donors. The cohort comprised two young, previously healthy adult volunteers, one female and one male. What the study reported, not specific to this receptor: Some responding clones were detected in pre-infection memory, which suggested that pre-existing cross-reactive memory T cells had joined the SARS-CoV-2 response. Contracting CD4+ clones were found mainly in CM and EM memory subsets, while CD8+ clones were enriched in EMRA. The study covered only a couple of mild cases, and larger cohorts including severe cases with pre-infection samples were considered necessary. The second-wave clones that peaked on day 37 were not confirmed to be SARS-CoV-2 specific. Balanced CD4/CD8 phenotypes were observed for clones contracting from day 15 to 85, whereas a bias towards CD4+ was observed for a second wave of clones expanding from day 15 to 37.

This clonotype was detected a few times. It lacks a known antigen. There are no base qualities to consult, and no much larger clone falls within one base. The junction carries 15 bases between V and J, which are trimmed by 5 bases and 11 bases respectively. Looking up the germline V gene (reference sequence) yields CDR1 SEHNR and CDR2 FQNEAQ. Including cysteine and phenylalanine, the CDR3 has 12 amino acids. The only DNA kept is the CDR3, 36 bases in frame from the first base. Ficoll-Paque density gradient centrifugation was used to isolate PBMCs. Instrument on record: Illumina NovaSeq 6000. Using 5'RACE with constant-segment primers, TCRalpha and TCRbeta cDNA libraries were constructed, with sample barcodes and unique molecular identifiers added in the process. RNA was extracted from every sample with Trizol reagent. Libraries were amplified in two PCR steps, with a second sample barcode and Illumina TruSeq adapters added in the second step. Sequencing of libraries was performed on an Illumina NovaSeq with 2 x 150 bp paired-end reads. The source study handled its data this way. Reads were demultiplexed and collapsed into UMI-guided consensus sequences with migec v1.2.7. Using mixcr v2.1.11, the UMI consensuses were aligned to TRA and TRB V and J templates and assembled into clonotypes. A clonotype was counted as expanded or contracted only when both edgeR and NoisET called the clonotype significant, with the noise models trained on biological replicates. edgeR calls used a false discovery rate-adjusted p below 0.01 and a log2 fold-change threshold of 1. As an exploratory analysis of dynamics, max-normalized trajectories of the 1000 most abundant clonotypes were examined with PCA combined with hierarchical clustering. Separately sequenced CD4+ and CD8+ repertoires were used to assign a CD4 or CD8 phenotype to each responding clone. TCRdb took the public reads, trimmed them with fastp at Q25, ran MiXCR for clone calling and kept in-frame beta chains. CDR3 protein sequences are deduplicated, and each keeps its most common genes and DNA. TCRdb, not the authors, supplied the V and J calls. The sample table contains 350,000 to 450,000 distinct CDR3 sequences; only one count was recorded for 15% to 25% of them. The ten biggest clones cover approximately 8.4% of the sample.

Sequenced sample: PBMCs or a T cell subset sorted from them (not recorded which). Recombination linked TRBV7-9 to TRBJ1-1, with the D gene not clear enough to name. The clonotype comes from an adult woman who had mild COVID-19 (a few samples of this study predate the infection). The sample titles of this study are shuffled in the database, so cell type and time point are left out; the donor was told from shared clones. DNA sequence: TGTGCCAGCAGCCAGGACGCCTACGACGCTTTCTTT. Its product reads: CASSQDAYDAFF.